This passage covers 17 T cell receptor beta chains from one sample sequenced in a study of memory CD4+ T cells and cytomegalovirus serostatus. Libraries were prepared by immunoSEQ multiplex PCR; TCRdb keeps only in-frame clonotypes and omits some of them. The data show tens of thousands of clones, less than 80% seen once. Single viable CD3+CD4+CD8-CD45RO+ cells were sorted as the memory CD4+ T cells. The sequenced sample consisted of memory CD4+ T cells from blood. The receptors here all came from an adult in good health and CMV-seronegative.

This clone was detected only once. The chain couples TRBV5-1 to TRBJ2-7; D might be TRBD1 or TRBD2, each matching 7 bases. This CDR3 has 14 residues. The germline gives CDR1 SGHRS, CDR2 YFSETQ. Trimming removed 4 bases at V and 2 bases at J, with 13 bases between. The DNA of the CDR3 is TGCGCCAGCAGCCCTTCAGGGGGGGCCTACGAGCAGTACTTC. As protein: CASSPSGGAYEQYF.

The chain couples TRBV5-6 to TRBJ2-1; 13 bases agree with TRBD2. From germline, CDR1 is SGHDT and CDR2 YYEEEE. V trimming: 3 bases; J trimming: 6 bases; junction bases outside the gene matches: 6. There are 16 residues in the CDR3. The CDR3: CASSSTTSGRPNEQFF. As DNA, the CDR3 is TGTGCCAGCAGCTCTACGACTAGCGGGAGGCCCAATGAGCAGTTCTTC.

The chain carries TRBV7-2 and TRBJ1-2, with 7 bases identical to TRBD1. Germline V gene data show CDR1 as SGHTA and CDR2 as FQGNSA. The V gene end was trimmed by 1 base and the J gene end by 4 bases; junction bases not matched to a gene: 6. The CDR3 sequence is 15 residues long. CDR3: CASSLEPGQFYGYTF. In nucleotides, the CDR3 is TGTGCCAGCAGCTTAGAACCGGGACAGTTCTATGGCTACACCTTC. Drawing the rest from reference TRBV7-2 and TRBJ1-2, the complete variable domain is GAGVSQSPSNKVTEKGKDVELRCDPISGHTALYWYRQSLGQGLEFLIYFQGNSAPDKSGLPSDRFSAERTGGSVSTLTIQRTQQEDSAVYLCASSLEPGQFYGYTFGSGTRLTVV.

The chain is built from TRBV7-6 and TRBJ2-7, with D maybe TRBD1 (9 bases). Germline V gene data show CDR1 as SGHVS and CDR2 as FNYEAQ. V was pared by 5 bases and J by 2 bases, with 16 bases between. CDR3 length: 15 amino acids. CDR3 DNA: TGTGCCAGCAGCCGGGGGGGGGACAGGGCCTACGAGCAGTACTTC. Translated, it gives CASSRGGDRAYEQYF.

The chain is built from TRBV5-1 and TRBJ1-5; a weak D match, TRBD1 (5 bases). With 0 bases removed from V and 6 bases from J, the gap between germline ends came to 10 bases. Per germline, CDR1 SGHRS and CDR2 YFSETQ. The CDR3 loop spans 14 amino acids. The chain's CDR3 is CASSLAGTGQPQHF. CDR3 sequence (DNA): TGCGCCAGCAGCTTGGCAGGGACGGGTCAGCCCCAGCATTTT.

The chain employs TRBV2 and TRBJ1-2; 7 bases are a match to TRBD1. CDR1 and CDR2 from the germline V gene are SNHLY and FYNNEI. Unmatched junction bases numbered 10, after V lost 5 bases and J lost 7 bases. CDR3 length equals 14 residues. CDR3 protein: CASSSPDRMGGYTF. CDR3 nucleotide sequence: TGTGCCAGCAGTAGCCCGGACAGGATGGGTGGCTACACCTTC.

The rearrangement joins TRBV7-2 to TRBJ2-1; tentatively, D is TRBD2 (5 bases). CDR3 size: 13 residues. Looked up from germline, CDR1 is SGHTA and CDR2 is FQGNSA. With 1 base removed from V and 9 bases from J, the gap between germline ends came to 10 bases. CDR3 residues: CASSLGPAGEQFF. The CDR3 DNA sequence: TGTGCCAGCAGCTTAGGCCCCGCGGGTGAGCAGTTCTTC.

The chain is built from TRBV2 and TRBJ2-1, with 11 bases identical to TRBD2. The V gene's germline CDR1 is SNHLY and CDR2 FYNNEI. Trimming cost V 6 bases and J 8 bases; bases outside gene matches: 9. The CDR3 is 15 amino acids. The CDR3 DNA sequence: TGTGCCAGCAGCCTAGGACTAGCGGGCCAGGATGAGCAGTTCTTC. Protein product: CASSLGLAGQDEQFF.

Notes on this clone: The same CDR3 also results from other DNA sequences found in this sample. V is TRBV5-1 and J is TRBJ2-5; D not resolved. The germline V and J ends were trimmed by 0 bases and 0 bases, with 3 bases remaining between them. The CDR3 extends over 13 amino acids. Germline V lookup: CDR1 SGHRS, CDR2 YFSETQ. The CDR3 DNA sequence: TGCGCCAGCAGCTTGGGGGACCAAGAGACCCAGTACTTC. Translation gives CASSLGDQETQYF.

The V and J genes are TRBV2 and TRBJ1-1, with 8 bases aligning to TRBD1. This CDR3 is 13 amino acids long. The ends lost 6 bases at V and 8 bases at J; junction bases unmatched: 8. The germline V gene encodes CDR1 SNHLY and CDR2 FYNNEI. The CDR3 here is CASRVDRGGEAFF. The DNA for the CDR3 is TGTGCCAGCAGGGTTGACAGGGGAGGGGAAGCTTTCTTT. Based on the CDR3 plus reference TRBV2 and TRBJ1-1, the full variable domain is EPEVTQTPSHQVTQMGQEVILRCVPISNHLYFYWYRQILGQKVEFLVSFYNNEISEKSEIFDDQFSVERPDGSNFTLKIRSTKLEDSAMYFCASRVDRGGEAFFGQGTRLTVV.

The chain couples TRBV27 to TRBJ1-1, with 7 bases lining up with TRBD1. The CDR3 extends over 14 amino acids. Germline V CDR1 and CDR2: MNHEY, SMNVEV (reference sequence). V lost 5 bases, J lost 5 bases, and 8 bases stayed unmatched. DNA of the CDR3: TGTGCCAGCAGTCCACGACAGGGTCGGACTGAAGCTTTCTTT. Encoded protein: CASSPRQGRTEAFF.

The genes are TRBV7-9 and TRBJ1-4, with 9 bases lining up with TRBD1. The length of the CDR3 is 15 residues. The V segment lost 5 bases and the J segment 7 bases; nucleotides outside the gene matches: 8. The germline CDR1 and CDR2 sequences are SEHNR and FQNEAQ (reference sequence). The chain's CDR3 is CASSGGTGLGEKLFF. CDR3 sequence (DNA): TGTGCCAGCAGCGGGGGGACAGGGCTGGGTGAAAAACTGTTTTTT.

The chain has TRBV7-2 and TRBJ1-2; TRBD1 aligns across 8 bases. This CDR3 region has 14 residues. Losses at the gene ends were 6 bases for V and 4 bases for J; bases not matched to a gene: 7. Germline CDR1 is SGHTA and CDR2 is FQGNSA. The CDR3 DNA is TGTGCCAGCAGGGCAGGGGGCAGTAGCTATGGCTACACCTTC. Translating it yields CASRAGGSSYGYTF.

The chain has TRBV30 and TRBJ2-5; 7 bases align to TRBD2. The DNA end favors TRBJ2-7, so the J call may be wrong. Germline V gives CDR1 GTSNPN, CDR2 SVGIG (reference sequence). CDR3 length: 12 residues. Here the CDR3 DNA reads TGTGCCTGGAGATCTAGCGGATACGAGCAGTACTTC. Protein: CAWRSSGYEQYF.

This chain links TRBV6-5 with TRBJ2-1; D is unresolved. This CDR3 comprises 15 residues. Germline CDR1 is MNHEY and CDR2 is SVGAGI. Between the trimmed V and J ends, which lost 4 bases and 0 bases, there was a span of 10 bases. The CDR3 sequence is CASSSSPSSYNEQFF. The CDR3 nucleotides are TGTGCCAGCAGTTCCAGCCCGAGCTCCTACAATGAGCAGTTCTTC.

This clone has only a few counts. The genes are TRBV7-2 and TRBJ2-1; D possibly corresponds to TRBD1 (6 bases). Trimming removed 4 bases from V and 9 bases from J, with 19 bases in between. The germline V gene encodes CDR1 SGHTA and CDR2 FQGNSA. The length of the CDR3 is 15 residues. This CDR3 is CASSSGTRKIGEQFF. The CDR3 DNA sequence: TGTGCCAGCAGCTCCGGGACAAGGAAAATCGGTGAGCAGTTCTTC.

The chain is built from TRBV29-1 and TRBJ2-5; D is possibly TRBD2 (6 bases). The DNA end lines up better with TRBJ2-7; the J call may be wrong. The CDR3 is made up of 15 amino acids. Germline CDR1 reads SQVTM; CDR2 reads ANQGSEA. The CDR3: CSVEDPGGSSYEQYF. The DNA for the CDR3 is TGCAGCGTTGAAGATCCCGGGGGTTCCTCCTACGAGCAGTACTTC.